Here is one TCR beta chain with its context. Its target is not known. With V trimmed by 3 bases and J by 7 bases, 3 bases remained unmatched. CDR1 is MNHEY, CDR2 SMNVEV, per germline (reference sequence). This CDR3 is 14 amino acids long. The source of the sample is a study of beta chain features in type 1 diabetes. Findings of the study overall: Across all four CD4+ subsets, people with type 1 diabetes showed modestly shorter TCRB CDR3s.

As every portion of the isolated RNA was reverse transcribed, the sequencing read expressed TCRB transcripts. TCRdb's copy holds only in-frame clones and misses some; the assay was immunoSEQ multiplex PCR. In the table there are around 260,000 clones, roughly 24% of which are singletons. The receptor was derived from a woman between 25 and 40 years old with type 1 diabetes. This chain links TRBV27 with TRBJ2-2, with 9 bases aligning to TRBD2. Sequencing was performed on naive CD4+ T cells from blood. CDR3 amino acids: CASSFAGGNGELFF. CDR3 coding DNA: TGTGCCAGCAGTTTCGCGGGAGGGAACGGGGAGCTGTTTTTT.